These T cell receptor beta chains were read from a single sample in a study of response to subunit inactivated influenza vaccine. MiXCR was run by TCRdb on the RT-PCR reads, yielding one entry per CDR3 protein. This table holds around 570,000 distinct CDR3 sequences, around 11% found once. The data were also submitted as part of a second study, on T cells expressing NK-cell markers.

The material sequenced was PBMCs from blood, taken on the day of vaccination. The receptors were sampled from a man aged 45 to 65 who received an inactivated influenza vaccine. The CDR3 runs from the conserved cysteine through the conserved F or W. A D gene is named only where the DNA matches it firmly. Size is stated for part of the rows, as once, few or many counts, or as a class when the clone is expanded.

d_call: TRBD1; clone_size: many; v_call: TRBV29-1; j_call: TRBJ2-3; cdr3_length: 14; cdr3_aa: CSVTTTGGLDTQYF; cdr3_nt: TGCAGCGTCACCACGACAGGGGGCCTAGATACGCAGTATTTT
d_call: TRBD2; clone_size: NA; v_call: TRBV27; j_call: TRBJ2-7; cdr3_length: 15; cdr3_aa: CASSFTAGAFYEQYF; cdr3_nt: TGTGCCAGCAGTTTCACCGCGGGAGCCTTCTACGAGCAGTACTTC
d_call: NA; clone_size: many; v_call: TRBV27; j_call: TRBJ1-2; cdr3_length: 14; cdr3_aa: CASSLSAGGYGYTF; cdr3_nt: TGTGCCAGCAGTTTATCTGCAGGAGGATATGGCTACACCTTC
d_call: NA; clone_size: NA; v_call: TRBV20-1; j_call: TRBJ2-1; cdr3_length: 13; cdr3_aa: CSASIFPRNEQFF; cdr3_nt: TGCAGTGCTAGTATCTTTCCAAGAAATGAGCAGTTCTTC
d_call: NA; clone_size: many; v_call: TRBV12-3/TRBV12-4; j_call: TRBJ1-5; cdr3_length: 14; cdr3_aa: CASSFDGIDQPQHF; cdr3_nt: TGTGCCAGCAGTTTTGATGGGATAGATCAGCCCCAGCATTTT
d_call: NA; clone_size: few; v_call: TRBV4-2; j_call: TRBJ1-5; cdr3_length: 15; cdr3_aa: CASSQVRGEDQPQHF; cdr3_nt: TGTGCCAGCAGCCAAGTGCGGGGGGAGGATCAGCCCCAGCATTTT
d_call: NA; clone_size: NA; v_call: TRBV30; j_call: TRBJ1-4; cdr3_length: 16; cdr3_aa: CAWRGRGLGVAEKLFF; cdr3_nt: TGTGCCTGGAGAGGGAGAGGGTTGGGGGTTGCTGAAAAACTGTTTTTT
d_call: TRBD2; clone_size: few; v_call: TRBV12-3/TRBV12-4; j_call: TRBJ2-1; cdr3_length: 15; cdr3_aa: CASSSDGTRSNEQFF; cdr3_nt: TGTGCCAGCAGCTCCGACGGGACTAGGAGCAATGAGCAGTTCTTC
d_call: NA; clone_size: NA; v_call: TRBV18; j_call: TRBJ1-3; cdr3_length: 15; cdr3_aa: CASSRGEISGNTIYF; cdr3_nt: TGTGCCAGCTCACGAGGAGAGATCTCTGGAAACACCATATATTTT
d_call: NA; clone_size: NA; v_call: TRBV7-7; j_call: TRBJ2-5; cdr3_length: 16; cdr3_aa: CASSLADLRSQETQYF; cdr3_nt: TGTGCTAGCAGCTTAGCTGACCTCAGATCCCAAGAGACCCAGTACTTC
d_call: NA; clone_size: NA; v_call: TRBV2; j_call: TRBJ1-5; cdr3_length: 14; cdr3_aa: CASSLGGGIEPQHF; cdr3_nt: TGTGCCAGCAGTTTGGGTGGAGGTATCGAGCCCCAGCATTTT
d_call: NA; clone_size: many; v_call: TRBV5-1; j_call: TRBJ2-1; cdr3_length: 14; cdr3_aa: CASSLVVNDNEQFF; cdr3_nt: TGCGCCAGCAGCTTGGTGGTGAATGACAATGAGCAGTTCTTC
d_call: NA; clone_size: few; v_call: TRBV12-3/TRBV12-4; j_call: TRBJ2-5; cdr3_length: 17; cdr3_aa: CASSPPRGTQYQETQYF; cdr3_nt: TGTGCCAGCAGCCCCCCCCGGGGGACCCAGTACCAAGAGACCCAGTACTTC
d_call: NA; clone_size: few; v_call: TRBV7-9; j_call: TRBJ2-1; cdr3_length: 13; cdr3_aa: CASSLPGYHEQFF; cdr3_nt: TGTGCCAGCAGCTTACCAGGGTACCATGAGCAGTTCTTC
d_call: TRBD2; clone_size: few; v_call: TRBV28; j_call: TRBJ2-3; cdr3_length: 14; cdr3_aa: CASKGAGSTDTQYF; cdr3_nt: TGTGCCAGCAAGGGAGCGGGAAGCACAGATACGCAGTATTTT
d_call: TRBD1; clone_size: few; v_call: TRBV7-6; j_call: TRBJ2-1; cdr3_length: 15; cdr3_aa: CASSLGQGDYNEQFF; cdr3_nt: TGTGCCAGCAGCCTAGGACAGGGGGACTACAATGAGCAGTTCTTC
d_call: TRBD2; clone_size: NA; v_call: TRBV29-1; j_call: TRBJ2-5; cdr3_length: 15; cdr3_aa: CSVVRGLAGGETQYF; cdr3_nt: TGCAGCGTTGTAAGGGGCCTAGCGGGAGGAGAGACCCAGTACTTC
d_call: NA; clone_size: few; v_call: TRBV18; j_call: TRBJ2-3; cdr3_length: 16; cdr3_aa: CASSPSAGLSTDTQYF; cdr3_nt: TGTGCCAGCTCACCATCCGCAGGCCTATCCACAGATACGCAGTATTTT
d_call: NA; clone_size: NA; v_call: TRBV4-3; j_call: TRBJ1-3; cdr3_length: 15; cdr3_aa: CASSQDRSAGNTIYF; cdr3_nt: TGCGCCAGCAGCCAAGATCGGTCCGCGGGAAACACCATATATTTT
d_call: TRBD2; clone_size: NA; v_call: TRBV18; j_call: TRBJ2-7; cdr3_length: 14; cdr3_aa: CASSPRREGHEQYF; cdr3_nt: TGTGCCAGCTCACCACGGCGGGAGGGCCACGAGCAGTACTTC
d_call: NA; clone_size: NA; v_call: TRBV7-8; j_call: TRBJ1-1; cdr3_length: 15; cdr3_aa: CASSLGMVRNTEAFF; cdr3_nt: TGTGCCAGCAGTCTAGGGATGGTTAGAAACACTGAAGCTTTCTTT
d_call: NA; clone_size: NA; v_call: TRBV2; j_call: TRBJ2-7; cdr3_length: 14; cdr3_aa: CASSESWGGHEQYF; cdr3_nt: TGTGCCAGCAGTGAATCGTGGGGCGGCCACGAGCAGTACTTC
d_call: NA; clone_size: few; v_call: TRBV7-8; j_call: TRBJ1-6; cdr3_length: 13; cdr3_aa: CASSPNQDSPLHF; cdr3_nt: TGTGCCAGCAGTCCTAATCAGGATTCACCCCTCCACTTT
d_call: NA; clone_size: few; v_call: TRBV27; j_call: TRBJ2-3; cdr3_length: 13; cdr3_aa: CASSYISTDTQYF; cdr3_nt: TGTGCCAGCAGTTATATAAGCACAGATACGCAGTATTTT
d_call: TRBD1; clone_size: many; v_call: TRBV5-5; j_call: TRBJ2-7; cdr3_length: 15; cdr3_aa: CASSRDRGHTYEQYF; cdr3_nt: TGTGCCAGCAGCAGGGACAGGGGGCACACCTACGAGCAGTACTTC
d_call: NA; clone_size: many; v_call: TRBV12-3/TRBV12-4; j_call: TRBJ2-5; cdr3_length: 13; cdr3_aa: CASSLVYRQTQYF; cdr3_nt: TGTGCCAGCAGTTTAGTCTACCGGCAGACCCAGTACTTC
d_call: NA; clone_size: NA; v_call: TRBV28; j_call: TRBJ2-5; cdr3_length: 15; cdr3_aa: CASSLTGSLLETQYF; cdr3_nt: TGTGCCAGCAGTTTGACGGGTTCGTTACTCGAGACCCAGTACTTC
d_call: TRBD2; clone_size: few; v_call: TRBV27; j_call: TRBJ2-3; cdr3_length: 18; cdr3_aa: CASSWDGASGGRTDTQYF; cdr3_nt: TGTGCCAGCAGTTGGGATGGGGCTAGCGGGGGCCGCACAGATACGCAGTATTTT
d_call: NA; clone_size: NA; v_call: TRBV12-3/TRBV12-4; j_call: TRBJ2-5; cdr3_length: 16; cdr3_aa: CASSLSGGQAGVTQYF; cdr3_nt: TGTGCCAGCAGTTTATCGGGGGGACAGGCCGGTGTGACCCAGTACTTC
d_call: NA; clone_size: many; v_call: TRBV11-2; j_call: TRBJ2-5; cdr3_length: 14; cdr3_aa: CASSLAGIQETQYF; cdr3_nt: TGTGCCAGCAGCTTAGCCGGCATCCAAGAGACCCAGTACTTC
d_call: TRBD1; clone_size: NA; v_call: TRBV7-2; j_call: TRBJ2-1; cdr3_length: 14; cdr3_aa: CASRFGQGNNEQFF; cdr3_nt: TGTGCCAGCCGCTTCGGACAGGGTAACAATGAGCAGTTCTTC
d_call: NA; clone_size: few; v_call: TRBV11-2; j_call: TRBJ2-5; cdr3_length: 12; cdr3_aa: CASSGPEKTQYF; cdr3_nt: TGTGCCAGCAGCGGCCCAGAGAAGACCCAGTACTTC
d_call: TRBD1; clone_size: many; v_call: TRBV4-1; j_call: TRBJ2-7; cdr3_length: 14; cdr3_aa: CASSQRTGYYEQYF; cdr3_nt: TGCGCCAGCAGCCAACGGACAGGGTACTACGAGCAGTACTTC
d_call: TRBD1; clone_size: NA; v_call: TRBV28; j_call: TRBJ2-3; cdr3_length: 17; cdr3_aa: CASSLSWTGGAADTQYF; cdr3_nt: TGTGCCAGCAGTTTATCATGGACAGGGGGCGCGGCAGATACGCAGTATTTT
d_call: NA; clone_size: few; v_call: TRBV7-9; j_call: TRBJ2-7; cdr3_length: 15; cdr3_aa: CASSRDRLSSYEQYF; cdr3_nt: TGTGCCAGCAGCAGAGACAGGCTCAGCTCCTACGAGCAGTACTTC
d_call: NA; clone_size: few; v_call: TRBV18; j_call: TRBJ2-7; cdr3_length: 13; cdr3_aa: CASSFAQNYEQYF; cdr3_nt: TGTGCCAGCTCCTTCGCTCAGAACTACGAGCAGTACTTC
d_call: NA; clone_size: NA; v_call: TRBV11-2; j_call: TRBJ2-1; cdr3_length: 17; cdr3_aa: CASSLELGGWGYNEQFF; cdr3_nt: TGTGCCAGCAGCTTAGAGCTAGGGGGTTGGGGGTACAATGAGCAGTTCTTC
d_call: NA; clone_size: NA; v_call: TRBV24-1; j_call: TRBJ2-1; cdr3_length: 16; cdr3_aa: CATSGLTTLRDNEQFF; cdr3_nt: TGTGCCACCAGTGGCTTGACTACACTTAGGGACAATGAGCAGTTCTTC
d_call: NA; clone_size: NA; v_call: TRBV15; j_call: TRBJ2-7; cdr3_length: 13; cdr3_aa: CATSRKQGSEQYF; cdr3_nt: TGTGCCACCAGCAGGAAACAGGGTTCCGAGCAGTACTTC
d_call: NA; clone_size: NA; v_call: TRBV4-2; j_call: TRBJ1-1; cdr3_length: 14; cdr3_aa: CASSVTPGNTEAFF; cdr3_nt: TGTGCCAGCAGCGTCACCCCGGGGAACACTGAAGCTTTCTTT
d_call: NA; clone_size: NA; v_call: TRBV12-3/TRBV12-4; j_call: TRBJ2-6; cdr3_length: 17; cdr3_aa: CASSRVGRGSGANVLTF; cdr3_nt: TGTGCCAGCAGTCGTGTAGGGCGGGGCTCTGGGGCCAACGTCCTGACTTTC
d_call: TRBD1; clone_size: NA; v_call: TRBV19; j_call: TRBJ2-1; cdr3_length: 18; cdr3_aa: CASTRTGGARGSYNEQFF; cdr3_nt: TGTGCCAGTACCCGGACAGGGGGCGCAAGGGGCTCCTACAATGAGCAGTTCTTC
d_call: TRBD2; clone_size: few; v_call: TRBV4-3; j_call: TRBJ2-5; cdr3_length: 15; cdr3_aa: CASSVQRGPQETQYF; cdr3_nt: TGCGCCAGCAGCGTCCAGCGGGGGCCTCAAGAGACCCAGTACTTC
d_call: NA; clone_size: few; v_call: TRBV6-1; j_call: TRBJ2-3; cdr3_length: 13; cdr3_aa: CASRSGLGVAQYF; cdr3_nt: TGTGCCAGCAGATCGGGACTGGGGGTTGCGCAGTATTTT
d_call: NA; clone_size: NA; v_call: TRBV30; j_call: TRBJ2-5; cdr3_length: 14; cdr3_aa: CAWSEGGFQETQYF; cdr3_nt: TGTGCCTGGAGTGAAGGGGGGTTCCAAGAGACCCAGTACTTC
d_call: TRBD1; clone_size: few; v_call: TRBV4-3; j_call: TRBJ2-1; cdr3_length: 16; cdr3_aa: CASSPAGGKSYNEQFF; cdr3_nt: TGCGCCAGCAGCCCTGCAGGGGGCAAGTCCTACAATGAGCAGTTCTTC
d_call: NA; clone_size: few; v_call: TRBV7-9; j_call: TRBJ2-7; cdr3_length: 13; cdr3_aa: CASSLNRVYEQYF; cdr3_nt: TGTGCCAGCAGCTTAAACAGGGTGTACGAGCAGTACTTC
d_call: NA; clone_size: few; v_call: TRBV6-2/TRBV6-3; j_call: TRBJ1-2; cdr3_length: 14; cdr3_aa: CASSYSFETYGYTF; cdr3_nt: TGTGCCAGCAGTTACTCGTTCGAGACCTATGGCTACACCTTC
d_call: NA; clone_size: NA; v_call: TRBV24-1; j_call: TRBJ2-2; cdr3_length: 16; cdr3_aa: CATRGKRGPNTGELFF; cdr3_nt: TGTGCCACCAGGGGTAAAAGGGGCCCGAACACCGGGGAGCTGTTTTTT
d_call: TRBD2; clone_size: few; v_call: TRBV7-2; j_call: TRBJ2-7; cdr3_length: 17; cdr3_aa: CASSLRSQGGSSYEQYF; cdr3_nt: TGTGCCAGCAGCTTGAGGTCGCAGGGCGGGAGCTCCTACGAGCAGTACTTC
d_call: TRBD2; clone_size: many; v_call: TRBV29-1; j_call: TRBJ2-1; cdr3_length: 15; cdr3_aa: CSVGTSGSGYNEQFF; cdr3_nt: TGCAGCGTCGGGACTAGCGGGAGTGGGTACAATGAGCAGTTCTTC
d_call: NA; clone_size: few; v_call: TRBV28; j_call: TRBJ2-5; cdr3_length: 14; cdr3_aa: CASSLQGPGETQYF; cdr3_nt: TGTGCCAGCAGTTTGCAGGGGCCGGGAGAGACCCAGTACTTC
d_call: NA; clone_size: few; v_call: TRBV5-1; j_call: TRBJ2-1; cdr3_length: 14; cdr3_aa: CASSFGSSHNEQFF; cdr3_nt: TGCGCCAGCAGCTTCGGGTCCAGCCACAATGAGCAGTTCTTC
d_call: TRBD1; clone_size: many; v_call: TRBV28; j_call: TRBJ2-7; cdr3_length: 16; cdr3_aa: CASTGGVGQGSYEQYF; cdr3_nt: TGTGCCAGCACGGGAGGCGTGGGACAGGGAAGTTACGAGCAGTACTTC
d_call: NA; clone_size: few; v_call: TRBV14; j_call: TRBJ2-3; cdr3_length: 13; cdr3_aa: CASSQGRVDTQYF; cdr3_nt: TGTGCCAGCAGCCAAGGAAGGGTAGATACGCAGTATTTT
d_call: NA; clone_size: NA; v_call: TRBV5-5; j_call: TRBJ2-3; cdr3_length: 13; cdr3_aa: CASSQGSKDTQYF; cdr3_nt: TGTGCCAGCAGCCAAGGGAGCAAAGATACGCAGTATTTT
d_call: NA; clone_size: few; v_call: TRBV25-1; j_call: TRBJ1-2; cdr3_length: 13; cdr3_aa: CASSDRGLDGYTF; cdr3_nt: TGTGCCAGCAGTGATAGAGGCCTGGATGGCTACACCTTC
d_call: TRBD1; clone_size: NA; v_call: TRBV12-3/TRBV12-4; j_call: TRBJ1-6; cdr3_length: 12; cdr3_aa: CASSHRGSPLHF; cdr3_nt: TGTGCCAGCAGTCACAGGGGTTCACCCCTCCACTTT
d_call: NA; clone_size: few; v_call: TRBV12-3/TRBV12-4; j_call: TRBJ2-3; cdr3_length: 14; cdr3_aa: CASSYTGALYTQYF; cdr3_nt: TGTGCCAGCAGCTATACGGGAGCCCTCTATACGCAGTATTTT